The clone carrying this T cell receptor beta chain appeared once. Its antigen is not known. The data were obtained in a study of human thymus T cells. General study results and limits: Related studies found that unrelated individuals share highly overlapping thymic repertoires.

The CDR3 totals 16 residues. CDR1 and CDR2 (germline): LGHNT, FRNRAP. Trimming took 5 bases from V and 10 from J, leaving 26 bases between them. Thymic samples were excised during corrective heart operations. Having surgery to correct congenital heart defects, healthy Finnish infants acted as the donors. TCRdb's table, derived via immunoSEQ multiplex PCR, lists solely in-frame clones and lacks some. Among some 130,000 clones, around 94% were seen once, and the ten largest hold around 0.025%. V is TRBV12-5 and J is TRBJ1-1; weak D call: TRBD1 (6 bases). Sequenced: thymus tissue. The TCR originated in a boy younger than two with a congenital heart defect but otherwise immunologically healthy. The CDR3 loop is CASGLRQGSPPGGAFF. The CDR3 coding sequence is TGTGCTAGTGGTCTCCGGCAGGGGTCCCCCCCGGGGGGAGCTTTCTTT.